The rows below give T cell receptor beta chains drawn from one sample of a study of shared clonotypes between healthy human individuals. Clones were sequenced by immunoSEQ multiplex PCR, and TCRdb holds only the in-frame ones, with some missing. The table includes about 2.4 million clones, more than 85% detected once. The sample comprised naive CD4+ T cells from PBMCs. These receptors all come from a man aged 18 to 29 in good health. Some clones in this sample may be carry-over from other donors' samples. Both conserved end residues are part of each CDR3. The D gene is left open where the match is weak. Only part of the rows carry a size: once, few, many, or a class if the clone is expanded.

CDR3nt	CDR3aa	j_gene	abundance	v_gene	d_gene
TGTGCCTGGAGGAAGCAGGGCACAGATACGCAGTATTTT	CAWRKQGTDTQYF	TRBJ2-3	.	TRBV30	.
TGTGCCTGGAATAGAGGGGCAACTAATGAAAAACTGTTTTTT	CAWNRGATNEKLFF	TRBJ1-4	.	TRBV30	.
TGTGCCAGCTCACCAGGGACAGGGGACGGGGAAAAACTGTTTTTT	CASSPGTGDGEKLFF	TRBJ1-4	.	TRBV18	TRBD1
TGCGCCAGCAGTGCCGGTCGGGTAAGTGAGCAGTTCTTC	CASSAGRVSEQFF	TRBJ2-1	.	TRBV10-1	.
TGCGCCAGCAGCCCAGGCGACAGGGCCAACACTGAAGCTTTCTTT	CASSPGDRANTEAFF	TRBJ1-1	.	TRBV4-1	TRBD1
TGTGCCAGTAGTATAGCTGTAATAATACGGGGAGACATAGCCAAAAACATTCAGTACTTC	CASSIAVIIRGDIAKNIQYF	TRBJ2-4	.	TRBV19	.
TGTGCCAGCAGTTTCGCCGGGACAGGGGGTGATCAGCCCCAGCATTTT	CASSFAGTGGDQPQHF	TRBJ1-5	.	TRBV28	TRBD1
TGTGCCAGCAGCTTGACAGGTGGAAGTAGTGAAGCTTTCTTT	CASSLTGGSSEAFF	TRBJ1-1	.	TRBV5-4	.
TGTGCCAGCAGCTTATCGGGCATCAGCTCCTACAATGAGCAGTTCTTC	CASSLSGISSYNEQFF	TRBJ2-1	.	TRBV7-3	.
TGTGCCAGCAGTTACCTCCAGGGGGCGCATGGCTACACCTTC	CASSYLQGAHGYTF	TRBJ1-2	.	TRBV6-6	TRBD1
TGTGCCAGCAGCTTGGTAGTAGCGGGAGGAGGGACCCAGTACTTC	CASSLVVAGGGTQYF	TRBJ2-5	.	TRBV5-6	TRBD2
TGTGCCAGTAGTATAGAACGGACTAGCGGGCTATACGAGCAGTACTTC	CASSIERTSGLYEQYF	TRBJ2-7	.	TRBV19	TRBD2
TGTGCCAGCTGGGGGCCTAATGAAAAACTGTTTTTT	CASWGPNEKLFF	TRBJ1-4	.	TRBV21-1	.
TGTGCCAGCAGCTTGCGGGGGACAGGGGGAATGAACACTGAAGCTTTCTTT	CASSLRGTGGMNTEAFF	TRBJ1-1	.	TRBV5-6	TRBD1
TGTGCCAGCAGCCAACCGGGACAGTCGACTGGCTACACCTTC	CASSQPGQSTGYTF	TRBJ1-2	few	TRBV14	TRBD1
TGCGCCAGCAGCGGGGGGGACAGAGACCACGAGCAGTACTTC	CASSGGDRDHEQYF	TRBJ2-7	once	TRBV5-1	.
TGCAGCGTTGACGGCCAGCCGAACTACAATGAGCAGTTCTTC	CSVDGQPNYNEQFF	TRBJ2-1	.	TRBV29-1	.
TGCAGCGTTGATCCCAGCACAGATACGCAGTATTTT	CSVDPSTDTQYF	TRBJ2-3	.	TRBV29-1	.